This T cell receptor beta chain was recovered during a study of beta chain features in type 1 diabetes. This clone was detected a few times. What it binds is not known. Study results and limitations: Moderate yet significant TCRB CDR3 shortening was seen in Type 1 diabetes patients in all four CD4+ subsets.

Investigators reverse transcribed all isolated RNA, so they sequenced expressed TCRB transcripts. Repertoires were generated with immunoSEQ multiplex PCR, while TCRdb's copy carries only in-frame clones and drops some. Here the sample spans hundreds of thousands of clones, over 7% being singletons. With V trimmed by 4 bases and J by 5 bases, 6 bases remained unmatched. CDR1 is SGDLS, CDR2 YYNGEE, per germline. This CDR3 is built from 14 residues. This TCR came from a man aged 25-40 years with type 1 diabetes. The chain has TRBV9 and TRBJ2-5, with 9 bases that match TRBD1. The sequenced sample consisted of central memory CD4+ T cells from blood. CDR3 sequence reads: CASSLGTGLETQYF. CDR3 nucleotide sequence: TGTGCCAGCAGCCTCGGGACAGGGCTCGAGACCCAGTACTTC.